This TCR beta chain came from a study of ipilimumab plus nivolumab after autologous stem cell transplantation. Measured with immunoSEQ multiplex PCR; TCRdb has only the in-frame clones, and not every one. Of thousands of clones listed, about 70% are singletons. Germline values: CDR1 MDHEN, CDR2 SYDVKM. V lost 4 bases to trimming and J lost 0 bases; unmatched junction nucleotides: 7. The CDR3 is 19 amino acids. This chain joins TRBV28 and TRBJ2-2, with 14 bases lining up with TRBD2. The sequencing used PBMCs, collected in a trial of ipilimumab plus nivolumab as post-transplant consolidation. The sequence was collected from a male donor with multiple myeloma. The CDR3 nucleotides are TGTGCCAGCAGTTCCGGGGGACTAGCGGGAGCCGCGAACACCGGGGAGCTGTTTTTT. It is translated as CASSSGGLAGAANTGELFF.